This T cell receptor beta chain comes out of a study of T cells in tuberculosis. No alpha-beta pairing information exists for these sequences. The protocol was immunoSEQ multiplex PCR, while the TCRdb copy is restricted to in-frame clones and leaves out a portion. Of approximately 88,000 clones listed, approximately 91% are singletons. Cells were sorted from thawed PBMC rested overnight and stained with GMM-loaded CD1B tetramer, viability dye and anti-CD3. CD1B tetramers were loaded with Rhodococcus equi-derived C32 glucose monomycolate. Before cryopreservation, the sorted PBMC lost their CD14-expressing monocytes. Germline V gene sequence: CDR1 SGHDT, CDR2 YYEEEE. The ends were cut back, 4 bases at V and 0 bases at J, with 8 bases in the middle. The CDR3 spans 14 residues.

The origin of this receptor is an adult woman with latent tuberculosis. The chain joins TRBV5-6 to TRBJ1-5; no firm D call. Specimen: CD1b-GMM tetramer-negative cells sorted from PBMCs. CDR3 DNA sequence: TGTGCCAGCAGCCCGACTGGTAGCAATCAGCCCCAGCATTTT. Its translation: CASSPTGSNQPQHF.